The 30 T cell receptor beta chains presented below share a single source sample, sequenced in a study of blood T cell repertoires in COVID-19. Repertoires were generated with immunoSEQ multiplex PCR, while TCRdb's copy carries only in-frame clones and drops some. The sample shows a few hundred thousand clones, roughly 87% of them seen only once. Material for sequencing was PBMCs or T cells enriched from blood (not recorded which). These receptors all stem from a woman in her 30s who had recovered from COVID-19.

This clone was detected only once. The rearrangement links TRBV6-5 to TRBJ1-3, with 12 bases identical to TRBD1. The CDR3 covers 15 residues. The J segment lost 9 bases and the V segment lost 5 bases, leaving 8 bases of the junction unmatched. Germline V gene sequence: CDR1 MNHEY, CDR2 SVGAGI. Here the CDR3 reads CASSPLGQGAGTIYF. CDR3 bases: TGTGCCAGCAGTCCCCTGGGACAGGGGGCCGGCACCATATATTTT.

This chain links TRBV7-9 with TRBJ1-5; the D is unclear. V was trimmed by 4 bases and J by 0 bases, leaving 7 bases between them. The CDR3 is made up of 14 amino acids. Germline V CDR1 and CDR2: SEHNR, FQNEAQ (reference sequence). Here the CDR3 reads CASSSQYSNQPQHF. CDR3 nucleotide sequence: TGTGCCAGCAGCTCTCAGTATAGCAATCAGCCCCAGCATTTT.

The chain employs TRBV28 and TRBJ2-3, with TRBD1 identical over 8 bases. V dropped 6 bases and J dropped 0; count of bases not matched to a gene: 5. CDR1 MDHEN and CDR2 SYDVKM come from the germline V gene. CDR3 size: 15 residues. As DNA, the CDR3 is TGTGCCAGCAGAAGGTGGGACAGGAGCACAGATACGCAGTATTTT. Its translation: CASRRWDRSTDTQYF.

The CDR3 DNA is TGTGCCAGCAGTGAAGGGGTCCGGGATCAGCCCCAGCATTTT. It codes for CASSEGVRDQPQHF. The chain couples TRBV6-1 to TRBJ1-5; D is undetermined. Germline lookup yields CDR1 MNHNS and CDR2 SASEGT. The germline V and J ends were trimmed by 1 base and 5 bases, with 9 bases remaining between them. This CDR3 spans 14 amino acids.

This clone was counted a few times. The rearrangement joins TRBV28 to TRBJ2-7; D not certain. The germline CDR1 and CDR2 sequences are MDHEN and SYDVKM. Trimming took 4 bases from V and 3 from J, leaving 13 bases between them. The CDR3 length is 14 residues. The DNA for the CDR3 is TGTGCCAGCAGTTGGGCGACCAGGAACTACGAGCAGTACTTC. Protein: CASSWATRNYEQYF.

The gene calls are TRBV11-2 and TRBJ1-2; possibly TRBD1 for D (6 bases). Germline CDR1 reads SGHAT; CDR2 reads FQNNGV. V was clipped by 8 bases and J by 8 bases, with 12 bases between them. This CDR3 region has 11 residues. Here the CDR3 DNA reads TGTGCCAGCTCCAACAGGGAAGGCTACACCTTC. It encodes CASSNREGYTF.

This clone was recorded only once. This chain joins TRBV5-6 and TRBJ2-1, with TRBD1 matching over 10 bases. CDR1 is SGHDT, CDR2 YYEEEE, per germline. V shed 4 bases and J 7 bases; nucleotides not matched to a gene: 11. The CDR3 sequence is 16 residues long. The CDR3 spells CASSPTDRGRTNEQFF. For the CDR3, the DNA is TGTGCCAGCAGCCCCACCGACAGGGGGCGCACTAATGAGCAGTTCTTC.

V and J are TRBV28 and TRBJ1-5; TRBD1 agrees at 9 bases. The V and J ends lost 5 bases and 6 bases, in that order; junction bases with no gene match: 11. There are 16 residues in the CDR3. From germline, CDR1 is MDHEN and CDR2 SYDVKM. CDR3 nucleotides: TGTGCCAGCAGTCTCGGACAGGGGAGGGTAGGTCAGCCCCAGCATTTT. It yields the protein CASSLGQGRVGQPQHF.

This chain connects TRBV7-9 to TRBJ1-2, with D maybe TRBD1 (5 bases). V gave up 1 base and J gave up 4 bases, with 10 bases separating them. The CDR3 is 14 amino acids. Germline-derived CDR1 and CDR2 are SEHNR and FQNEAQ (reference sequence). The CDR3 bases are TGTGCCAGCAGCTTAGGGCAGGGAAGCTATGGCTACACCTTC. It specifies CASSLGQGSYGYTF.

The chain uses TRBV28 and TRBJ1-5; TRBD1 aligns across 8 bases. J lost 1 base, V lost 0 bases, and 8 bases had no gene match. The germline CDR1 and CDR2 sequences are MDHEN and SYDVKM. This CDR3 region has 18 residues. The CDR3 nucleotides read TGTGCCAGCAGTTTATGGTTGAGACAGGGGAAAAGCAATCAGCCCCAGCATTTT. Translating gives CASSLWLRQGKSNQPQHF.

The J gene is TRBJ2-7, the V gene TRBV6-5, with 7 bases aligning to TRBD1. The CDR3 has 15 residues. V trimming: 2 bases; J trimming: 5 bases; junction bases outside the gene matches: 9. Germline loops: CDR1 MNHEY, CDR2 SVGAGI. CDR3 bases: TGTGCCAGCAGTTACATAGGGACAGCGTCCCACGAGCAGTACTTC. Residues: CASSYIGTASHEQYF.

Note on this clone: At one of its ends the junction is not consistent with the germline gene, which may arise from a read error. The DNA of the CDR3 is TGCGCCAGCAGCTTGGAGGGACTCATTAATTCATCCCTCCACTTT. Translating gives CASSLEGLINSSLHF. This rearrangement joins TRBV5-1 to TRBJ1-6; the D gene is possibly TRBD1 (5 bases). Per the germline V gene, CDR1 is SGHRS and CDR2 is YFSETQ. CDR3 length: 15 amino acids.

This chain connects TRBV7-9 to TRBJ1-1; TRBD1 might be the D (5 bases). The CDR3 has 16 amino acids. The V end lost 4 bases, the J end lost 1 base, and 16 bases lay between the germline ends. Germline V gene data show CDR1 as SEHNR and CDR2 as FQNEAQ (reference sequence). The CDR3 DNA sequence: TGTGCCAGCAGCTCCTTCCAGGGCAGGTCGAACACTGAAGCTTTCTTT. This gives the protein CASSSFQGRSNTEAFF. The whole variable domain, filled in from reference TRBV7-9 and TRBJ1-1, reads DTGVSQNPRHKITKRGQNVTFRCDPISEHNRLYWYRQTLGQGPEFLTYFQNEAQLEKSRLLSDRFSAERPKGSFSTLEIQRTEQGDSAMYLCASSSFQGRSNTEAFFGQGTRLTVV.

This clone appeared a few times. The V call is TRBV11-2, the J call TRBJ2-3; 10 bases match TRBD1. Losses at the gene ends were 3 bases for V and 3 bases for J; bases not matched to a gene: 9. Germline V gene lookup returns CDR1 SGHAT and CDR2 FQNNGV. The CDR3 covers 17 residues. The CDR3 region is CASSLRQGARITDTQYF. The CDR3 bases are TGTGCCAGCAGCTTGAGACAGGGGGCGCGTATAACAGATACGCAGTATTTT.

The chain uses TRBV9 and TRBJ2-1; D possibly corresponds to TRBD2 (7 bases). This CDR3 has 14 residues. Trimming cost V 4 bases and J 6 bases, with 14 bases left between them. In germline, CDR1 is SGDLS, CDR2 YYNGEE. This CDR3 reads CASSLGGAGNEQFF. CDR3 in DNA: TGTGCCAGCAGCCTGGGGGGGGCGGGCAATGAGCAGTTCTTC.

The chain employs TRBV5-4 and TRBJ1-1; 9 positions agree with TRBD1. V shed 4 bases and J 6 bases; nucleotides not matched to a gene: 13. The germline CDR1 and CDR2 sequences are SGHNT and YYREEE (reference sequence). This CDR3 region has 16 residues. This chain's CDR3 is CASSPGQGRSRAEAFF. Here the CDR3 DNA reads TGTGCCAGCAGCCCAGGACAGGGGCGGTCTCGGGCTGAAGCTTTCTTT.

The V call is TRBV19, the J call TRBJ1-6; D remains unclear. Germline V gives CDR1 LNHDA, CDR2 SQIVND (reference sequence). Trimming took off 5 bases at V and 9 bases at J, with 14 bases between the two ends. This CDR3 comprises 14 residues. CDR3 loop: CASSFRSVASPLHF. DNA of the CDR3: TGTGCCAGTAGTTTCAGGTCTGTGGCTTCACCCCTCCACTTT.

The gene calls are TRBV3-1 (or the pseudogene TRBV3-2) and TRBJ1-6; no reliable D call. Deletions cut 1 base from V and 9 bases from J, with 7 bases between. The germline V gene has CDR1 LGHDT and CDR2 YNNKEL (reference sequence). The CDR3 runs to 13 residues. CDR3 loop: CASSQARSSPLHF. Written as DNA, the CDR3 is TGTGCCAGCAGCCAAGCGCGTTCTTCACCCCTCCACTTT.

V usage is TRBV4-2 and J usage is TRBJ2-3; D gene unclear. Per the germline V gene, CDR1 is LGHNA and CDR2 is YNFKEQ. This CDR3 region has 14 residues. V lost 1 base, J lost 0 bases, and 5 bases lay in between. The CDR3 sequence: CASSQAVSTDTQYF. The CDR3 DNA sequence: TGTGCCAGCAGCCAAGCGGTGAGCACAGATACGCAGTATTTT.

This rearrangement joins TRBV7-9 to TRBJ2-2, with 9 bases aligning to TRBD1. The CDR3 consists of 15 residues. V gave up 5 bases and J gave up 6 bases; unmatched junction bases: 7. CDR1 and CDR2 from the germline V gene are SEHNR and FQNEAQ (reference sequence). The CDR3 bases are TGTGCCAGCAGCCCCGGGACAGGGATACCCGGGGAGCTGTTTTTT. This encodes CASSPGTGIPGELFF.

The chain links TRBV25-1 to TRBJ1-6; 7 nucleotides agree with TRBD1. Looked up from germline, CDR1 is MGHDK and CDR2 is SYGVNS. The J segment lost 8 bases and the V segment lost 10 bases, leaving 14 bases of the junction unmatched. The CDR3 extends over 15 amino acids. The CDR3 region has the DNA TGTGCCACCCGACCTTCGACAGGGACGCATTCACCCCTCCACTTT. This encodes CATRPSTGTHSPLHF.

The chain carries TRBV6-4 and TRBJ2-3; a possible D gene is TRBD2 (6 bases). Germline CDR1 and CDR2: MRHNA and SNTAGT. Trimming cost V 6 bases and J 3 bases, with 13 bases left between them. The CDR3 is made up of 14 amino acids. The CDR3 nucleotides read TGTGCCAGCAGGCCGGGACTTTCTACAGATACGCAGTATTTT. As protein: CASRPGLSTDTQYF.

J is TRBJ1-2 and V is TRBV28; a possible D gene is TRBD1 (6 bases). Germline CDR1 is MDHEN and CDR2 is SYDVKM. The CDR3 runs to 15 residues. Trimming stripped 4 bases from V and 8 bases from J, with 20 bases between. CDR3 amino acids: CASSSTGRSLGGYTF. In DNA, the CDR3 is TGTGCCAGCAGTTCGACAGGTCGGAGTTTAGGGGGCTACACCTTC.

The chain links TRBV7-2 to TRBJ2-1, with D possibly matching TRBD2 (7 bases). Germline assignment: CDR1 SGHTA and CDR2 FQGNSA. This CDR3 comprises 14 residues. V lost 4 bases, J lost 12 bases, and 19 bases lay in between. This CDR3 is CASSSFGGGDGQFF. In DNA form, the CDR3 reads TGTGCCAGCAGCTCGTTTGGGGGGGGCGATGGGCAGTTCTTC.

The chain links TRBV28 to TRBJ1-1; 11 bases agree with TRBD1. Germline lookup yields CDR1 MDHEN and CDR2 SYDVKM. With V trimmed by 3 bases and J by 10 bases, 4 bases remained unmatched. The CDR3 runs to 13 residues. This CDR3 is CASSLGTGGGAFF. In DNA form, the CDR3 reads TGTGCCAGCAGTTTGGGGACAGGGGGAGGAGCTTTCTTT.

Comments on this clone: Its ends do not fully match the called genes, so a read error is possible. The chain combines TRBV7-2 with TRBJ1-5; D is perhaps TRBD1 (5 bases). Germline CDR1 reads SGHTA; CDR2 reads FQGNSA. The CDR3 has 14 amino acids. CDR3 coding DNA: TGTGCCAGCAGCACCAGACAGAGAAATCGGCCCCAGCATTTT. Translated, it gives CASSTRQRNRPQHF.

The CDR3 here is CAISETGGGSSYEQYF. CDR3 sequence (DNA): TGTGCCATCAGTGAGACAGGGGGGGGGAGTTCCTACGAGCAGTACTTC. The rearrangement uses TRBV10-3 and TRBJ2-7; TRBD1 might be the D (8 bases). V was pared by 2 bases and J by 1 base, with 15 bases between. This CDR3 contains 16 residues. Germline assignment: CDR1 ENHRY and CDR2 SYGVKD.

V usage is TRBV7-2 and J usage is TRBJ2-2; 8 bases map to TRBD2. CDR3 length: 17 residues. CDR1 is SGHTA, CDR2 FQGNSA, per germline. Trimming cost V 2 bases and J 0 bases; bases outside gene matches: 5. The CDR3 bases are TGTGCCAGCAGCTTAAATTGGCGGGGGGCGAACACCGGGGAGCTGTTTTTT. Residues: CASSLNWRGANTGELFF.

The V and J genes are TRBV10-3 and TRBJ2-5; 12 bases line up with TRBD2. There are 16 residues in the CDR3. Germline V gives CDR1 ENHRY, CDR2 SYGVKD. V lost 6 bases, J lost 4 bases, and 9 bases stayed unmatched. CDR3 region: CAIRGRLAGGPETQYF. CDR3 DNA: TGTGCCATCAGGGGACGGCTAGCGGGGGGGCCAGAGACCCAGTACTTC.

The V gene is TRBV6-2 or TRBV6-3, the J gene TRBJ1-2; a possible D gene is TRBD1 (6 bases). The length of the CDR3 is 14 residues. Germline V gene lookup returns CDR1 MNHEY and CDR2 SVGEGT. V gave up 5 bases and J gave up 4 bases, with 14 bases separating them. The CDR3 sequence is CASSTLTGLYGYTF. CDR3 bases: TGTGCCAGCAGTACGTTGACAGGACTCTATGGCTACACCTTC.